Sequencing of this T cell receptor beta chain was carried out in a study of T cell responses to AZD1222 COVID-19 vaccine. Concerning this clone: Its antigen is undetermined.

Study results and limitations: There were repertoire samples only from the period after the peak T cell response.

The CDR3 loop spans 18 amino acids. V lost 2 bases to trimming and J lost 1 base; unmatched junction nucleotides: 10. Germline assignment: CDR1 MGHRA and CDR2 YSYEKL. This table comes from immunoSEQ multiplex PCR, and its TCRdb copy is limited to in-frame clones, with some not included. The data hold roughly 70,000 clones, with about 88% observed a single time. The chain combines TRBV4-1 with TRBJ1-2; 10 positions match TRBD1. The sequencing used peripheral blood, collected 28 days after the second dose of the MenACWY control vaccine. The TCR sequence derives from an adult who received the MenACWY meningococcal vaccine as a control. CDR3 in DNA: TGCGCCAGCAGCCAATACCGGGACAGGGGAAGTATTAACTATGGCTACACCTTC. Translated, it gives CASSQYRDRGSINYGYTF.